Sequencing of this T cell receptor beta chain was carried out in a study of T cell clonality in common variable immunodeficiency. Caucasian heritage predominated among both patients and controls. Each donor provided roughly 4.5 to 8.5 ml of heparinized whole blood. This CDR3 region has 15 residues. Trimming took off 4 bases at V and 4 bases at J, with 17 bases between the two ends. Germline assignment: CDR1 SGHRS and CDR2 YFSETQ. Overall study findings and caveats: T cell subpopulation sequencing would be needed to explain CVID clonality. CVID patient heterogeneity limited repertoire-clinical complication correlations.

This clone was counted many times. Antigen unknown. The read falls 3 residues short of the CDR3 end, and the missing part is taken from the germline J gene. The method was immunoSEQ multiplex PCR; TCRdb's version includes in-frame clones alone and lacks a portion of them. Captured here are around 50,000 clones, none seen once; the top ten comprise 5.4%. The TCR was taken from a person aged 18-70 years in good health. Material: peripheral blood mononuclear cells. The chain recombines TRBV5-1 with TRBJ1-2, with D tentatively TRBD1 (5 bases). CDR3 DNA (partial): TGCGCCAGCAGCCGCTCGGGACTGACTCTCTATGGC. Amino acid sequence: CASSRSGLTLYG. The whole CDR3 sequence reads CASSRSGLTLYGYTF.